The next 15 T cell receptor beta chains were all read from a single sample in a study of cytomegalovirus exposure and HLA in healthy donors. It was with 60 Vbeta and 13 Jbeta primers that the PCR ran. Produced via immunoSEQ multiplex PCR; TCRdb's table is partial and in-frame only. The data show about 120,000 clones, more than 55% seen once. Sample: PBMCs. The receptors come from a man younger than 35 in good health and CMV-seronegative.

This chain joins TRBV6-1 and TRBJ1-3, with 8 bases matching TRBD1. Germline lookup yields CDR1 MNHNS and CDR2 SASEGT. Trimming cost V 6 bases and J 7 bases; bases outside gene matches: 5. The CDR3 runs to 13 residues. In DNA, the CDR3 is TGTGCCAGCAGCACTACAGGGGGGAACACCATATATTTT. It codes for CASSTTGGNTIYF.

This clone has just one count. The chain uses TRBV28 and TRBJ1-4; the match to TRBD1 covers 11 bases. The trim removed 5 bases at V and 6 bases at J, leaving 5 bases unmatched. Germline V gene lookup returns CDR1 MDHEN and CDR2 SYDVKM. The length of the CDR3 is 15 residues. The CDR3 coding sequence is TGTGCCAGCAGTGGACCGGGACAGGGGGATGAAAAACTGTTTTTT. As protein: CASSGPGQGDEKLFF.

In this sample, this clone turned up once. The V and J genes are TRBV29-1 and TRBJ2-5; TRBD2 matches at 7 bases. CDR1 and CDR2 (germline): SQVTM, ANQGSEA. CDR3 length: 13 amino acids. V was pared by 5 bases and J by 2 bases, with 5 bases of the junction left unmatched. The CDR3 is CSVQKGLQETQYF. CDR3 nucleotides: TGCAGCGTTCAAAAGGGACTACAAGAGACCCAGTACTTC.

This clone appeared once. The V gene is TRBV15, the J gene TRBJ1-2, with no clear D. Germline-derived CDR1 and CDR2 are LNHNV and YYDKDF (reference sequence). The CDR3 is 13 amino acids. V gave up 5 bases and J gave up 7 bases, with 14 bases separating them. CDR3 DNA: TGTGCCACCAGCGAGCGAGCCAAACGTGGCTACACCTTC. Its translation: CATSERAKRGYTF.

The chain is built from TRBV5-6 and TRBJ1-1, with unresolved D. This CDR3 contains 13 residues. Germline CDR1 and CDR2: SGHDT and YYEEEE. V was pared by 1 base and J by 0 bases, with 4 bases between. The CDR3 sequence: CASSLLLNTEAFF. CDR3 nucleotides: TGTGCCAGCAGCTTGCTCCTGAACACTGAAGCTTTCTTT. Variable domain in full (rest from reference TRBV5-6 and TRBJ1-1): DAGVTQSPTHLIKTRGQQVTLRCSPKSGHDTVSWYQQALGQGPQFIFQYYEEEERQRGNFPDRFSGHQFPNYSSELNVNALLLGDSALYLCASSLLLNTEAFFGQGTRLTVV.

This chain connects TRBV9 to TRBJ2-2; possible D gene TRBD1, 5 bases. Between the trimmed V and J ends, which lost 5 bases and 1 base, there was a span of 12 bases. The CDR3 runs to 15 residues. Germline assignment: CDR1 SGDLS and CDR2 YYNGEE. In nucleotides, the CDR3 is TGTGCCAGCAGATCCTTCAGGGAGAACACCGGGGAGCTGTTTTTT. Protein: CASRSFRENTGELFF.

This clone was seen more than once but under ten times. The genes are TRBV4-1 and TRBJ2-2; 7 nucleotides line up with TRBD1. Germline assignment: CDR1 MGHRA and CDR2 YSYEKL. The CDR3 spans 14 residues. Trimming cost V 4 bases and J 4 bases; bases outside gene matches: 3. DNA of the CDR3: TGCGCCAGCAGCCCACAGGGGTTCACCGGGGAGCTGTTTTTT. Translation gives CASSPQGFTGELFF.

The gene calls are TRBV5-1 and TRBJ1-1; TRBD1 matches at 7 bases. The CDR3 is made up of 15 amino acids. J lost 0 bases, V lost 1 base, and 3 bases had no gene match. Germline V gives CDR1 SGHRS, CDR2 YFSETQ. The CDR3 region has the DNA TGCGCCAGCAGCTTGACAGGGGCCTTGAACACTGAAGCTTTCTTT. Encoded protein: CASSLTGALNTEAFF.

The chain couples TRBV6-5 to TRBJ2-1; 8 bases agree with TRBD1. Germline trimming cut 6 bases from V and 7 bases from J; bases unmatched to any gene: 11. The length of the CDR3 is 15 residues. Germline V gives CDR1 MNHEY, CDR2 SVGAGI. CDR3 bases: TGTGCCAGCAGCAAGACAGGGGCTGGCCAAAATGAGCAGTTCTTC. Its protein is CASSKTGAGQNEQFF.

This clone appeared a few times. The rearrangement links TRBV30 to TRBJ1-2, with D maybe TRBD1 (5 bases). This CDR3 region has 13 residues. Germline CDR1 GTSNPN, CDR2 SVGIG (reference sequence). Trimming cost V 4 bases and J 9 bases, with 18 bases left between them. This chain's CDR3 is CAWTSGLPGRYTF. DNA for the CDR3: TGTGCCTGGACTTCGGGACTCCCCGGCCGCTACACCTTC.

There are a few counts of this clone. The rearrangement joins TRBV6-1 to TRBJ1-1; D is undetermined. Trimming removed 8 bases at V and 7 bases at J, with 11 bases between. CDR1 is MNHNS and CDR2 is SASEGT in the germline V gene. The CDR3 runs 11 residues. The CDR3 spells CASRPGVEAFF. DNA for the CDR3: TGTGCCAGCCGACCGGGAGTTGAAGCTTTCTTT.

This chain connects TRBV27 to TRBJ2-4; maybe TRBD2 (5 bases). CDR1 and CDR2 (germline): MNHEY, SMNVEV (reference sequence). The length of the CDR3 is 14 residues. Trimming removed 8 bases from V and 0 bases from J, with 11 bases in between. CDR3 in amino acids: CASATGGAKNIQYF. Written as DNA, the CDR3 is TGTGCCAGCGCTACCGGAGGAGCCAAAAACATTCAGTACTTC.

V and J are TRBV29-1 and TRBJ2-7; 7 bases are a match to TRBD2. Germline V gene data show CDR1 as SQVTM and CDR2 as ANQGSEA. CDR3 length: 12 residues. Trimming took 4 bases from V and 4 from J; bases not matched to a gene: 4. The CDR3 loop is CSVVAGVYEQYF. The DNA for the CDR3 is TGCAGCGTTGTTGCGGGAGTATACGAGCAGTACTTC.

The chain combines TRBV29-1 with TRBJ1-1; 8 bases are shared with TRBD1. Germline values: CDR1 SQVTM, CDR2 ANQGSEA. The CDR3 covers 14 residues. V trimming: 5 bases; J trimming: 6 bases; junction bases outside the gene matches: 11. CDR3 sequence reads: CSVLRQGPLAEAFF. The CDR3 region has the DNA TGCAGCGTTCTCCGACAGGGGCCGTTAGCTGAAGCTTTCTTT.

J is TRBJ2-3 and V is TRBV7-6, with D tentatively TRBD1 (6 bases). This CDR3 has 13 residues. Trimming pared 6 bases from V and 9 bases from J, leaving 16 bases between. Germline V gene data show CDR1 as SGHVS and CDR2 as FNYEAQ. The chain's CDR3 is CASSYYRERTQYF. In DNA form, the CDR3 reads TGTGCCAGCAGTTATTACAGGGAACGGACGCAGTATTTT.